These 3 T cell receptor beta chains share one sample of origin, sequenced in a study of identical twins. TCRdb called the 5' RACE reads again in MiXCR, with one record for every CDR3 protein. The table has 540,000 or so distinct CDR3 sequences, under 25% seen once. These data also featured in a second study, about yellow fever vaccine responses in identical twins.

Sequenced sample: CD4+ T cells sorted from blood. The receptor set was obtained from a woman aged 18 to 35 in good health.

The chain combines TRBV20-1 with TRBJ2-5; D remains ambiguous. V was shortened by 3 bases and J by 2 bases, with 10 bases between the two germline ends. This CDR3 has 13 residues. The germline V gene encodes CDR1 DFQATT and CDR2 SNEGSKA (reference sequence). The CDR3 loop is CSARPDGQETQYF. The CDR3 DNA follows: TGCAGTGCTAGGCCGGACGGACAAGAGACCCAGTACTTC.

With respect to this clonotype: No conserved phenylalanine or tryptophan is present at the end of the CDR3, so a read error is the likely explanation. The V gene is TRBV5-1, the J gene TRBJ1-4; D is perhaps TRBD1 (6 bases). The CDR3 consists of 15 residues. Germline assignment: CDR1 SGHRS and CDR2 YFSETQ. Trimming left V 3 bases short and J 5 bases short, with 14 bases between. The CDR3 loop is CASSYGGTGNEKLFS. CDR3 nucleotide sequence: TGCGCCAGCAGCTACGGAGGAACAGGGAATGAAAAACTGTTTTCT.

The genes are TRBV12-3 or TRBV12-4 and TRBJ2-2; 9 bases fit TRBD1. The V and J ends lost 7 bases and 1 base, in that order; junction bases with no gene match: 7. The CDR3 is 16 residues long. The CDR3 loop is CASILWDRVNTGELFF. DNA of the CDR3: TGTGCCAGCATCTTGTGGGACAGGGTGAACACCGGGGAGCTGTTTTTT.